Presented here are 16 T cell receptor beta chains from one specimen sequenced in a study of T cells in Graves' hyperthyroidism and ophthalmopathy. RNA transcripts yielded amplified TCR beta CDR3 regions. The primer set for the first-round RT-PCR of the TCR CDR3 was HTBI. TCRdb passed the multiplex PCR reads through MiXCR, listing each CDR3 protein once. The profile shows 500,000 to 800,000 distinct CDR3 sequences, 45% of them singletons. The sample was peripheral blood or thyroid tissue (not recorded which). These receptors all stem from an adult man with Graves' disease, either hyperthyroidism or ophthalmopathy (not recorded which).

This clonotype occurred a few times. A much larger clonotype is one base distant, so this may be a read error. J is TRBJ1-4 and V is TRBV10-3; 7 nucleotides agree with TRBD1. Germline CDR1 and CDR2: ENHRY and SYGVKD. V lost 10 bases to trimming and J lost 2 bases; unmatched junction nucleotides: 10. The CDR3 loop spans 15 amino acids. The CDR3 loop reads CATTDRASTNEKLFF. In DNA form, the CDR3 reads TGTGCCACCACCGACAGGGCTTCTACTAATGAAAAACTGTTTTTT.

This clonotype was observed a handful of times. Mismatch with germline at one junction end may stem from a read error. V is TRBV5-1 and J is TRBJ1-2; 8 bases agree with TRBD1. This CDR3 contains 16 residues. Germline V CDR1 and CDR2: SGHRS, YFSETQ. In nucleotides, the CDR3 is TGTGCCAGCAGCTATGCCGGGACAGGAGACTTGTATGGCTACACCTTC. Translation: CASSYAGTGDLYGYTF.

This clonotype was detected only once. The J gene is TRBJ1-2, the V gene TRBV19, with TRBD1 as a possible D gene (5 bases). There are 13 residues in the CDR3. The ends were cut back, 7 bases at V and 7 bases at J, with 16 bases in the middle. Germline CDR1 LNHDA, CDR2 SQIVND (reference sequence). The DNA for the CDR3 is TGTGCCAGTAACTTGGTGCAGGGAGGTGGCTACACCTTC. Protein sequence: CASNLVQGGGYTF.

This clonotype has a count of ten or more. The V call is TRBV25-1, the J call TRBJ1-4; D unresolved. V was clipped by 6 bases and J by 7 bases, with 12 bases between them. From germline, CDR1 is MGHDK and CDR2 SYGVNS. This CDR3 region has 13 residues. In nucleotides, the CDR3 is TGTGCCAGCAGGGGAAGGCTTGGTGAAAAACTGTTTTTT. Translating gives CASRGRLGEKLFF. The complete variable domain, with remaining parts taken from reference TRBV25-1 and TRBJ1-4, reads EADIYQTPRYLVIGTGKKITLECSQTMGHDKMYWYQQDPGMELHLIHYSYGVNSTEKGDLSSESTVSRIRTEHFPLTLESARPSHTSQYLCASRGRLGEKLFFGSGTQLSVL.

The CDR3 loop reads CASSQEGGGWSGYTF. The CDR3, as DNA: TGTGCCAGCAGCCAAGAAGGAGGGGGCTGGTCTGGCTACACCTTC. This sequence joins TRBV19 and TRBJ1-2, with 7 bases identical to TRBD1. Per germline, CDR1 LNHDA and CDR2 SQIVND (reference sequence). This CDR3 is 15 amino acids long. The V segment lost 9 bases and the J segment 7 bases; nucleotides outside the gene matches: 17.

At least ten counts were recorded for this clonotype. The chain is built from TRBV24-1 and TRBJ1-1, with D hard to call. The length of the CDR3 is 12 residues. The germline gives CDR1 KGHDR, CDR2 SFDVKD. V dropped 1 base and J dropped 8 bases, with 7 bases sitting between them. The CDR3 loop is CATSDLEGEAFF. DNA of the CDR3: TGTGCCACCAGTGATTTAGAAGGGGAAGCTTTCTTT.

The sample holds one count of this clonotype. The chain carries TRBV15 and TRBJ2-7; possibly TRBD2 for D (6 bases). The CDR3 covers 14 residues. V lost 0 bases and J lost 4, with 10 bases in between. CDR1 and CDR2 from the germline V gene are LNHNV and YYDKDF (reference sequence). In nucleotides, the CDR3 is TGTGCCACCAGCAGAGATCGGGGAGGATACGAGCAGTACTTC. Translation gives CATSRDRGGYEQYF.

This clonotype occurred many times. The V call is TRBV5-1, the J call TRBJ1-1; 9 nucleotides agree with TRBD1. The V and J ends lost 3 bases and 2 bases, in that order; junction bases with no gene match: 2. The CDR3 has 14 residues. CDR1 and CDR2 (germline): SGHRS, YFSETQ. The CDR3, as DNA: TGCGCCAGCAGCTCGGACAGGGGTAACACTGAAGCTTTCTTT. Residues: CASSSDRGNTEAFF.

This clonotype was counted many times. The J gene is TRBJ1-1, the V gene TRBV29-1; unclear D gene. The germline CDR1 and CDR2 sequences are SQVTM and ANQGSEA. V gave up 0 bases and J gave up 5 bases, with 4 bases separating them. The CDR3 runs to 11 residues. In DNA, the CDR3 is TGCAGCGTTGAAGAGCTTACTGAAGCTTTCTTT. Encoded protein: CSVEELTEAFF.

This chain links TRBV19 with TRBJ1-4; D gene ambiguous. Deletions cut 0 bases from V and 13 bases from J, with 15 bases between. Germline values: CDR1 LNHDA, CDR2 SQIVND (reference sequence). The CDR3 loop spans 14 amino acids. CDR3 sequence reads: CASSIDRNVGVLFF. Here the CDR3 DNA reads TGTGCCAGTAGTATAGATCGTAATGTGGGAGTACTGTTTTTT.

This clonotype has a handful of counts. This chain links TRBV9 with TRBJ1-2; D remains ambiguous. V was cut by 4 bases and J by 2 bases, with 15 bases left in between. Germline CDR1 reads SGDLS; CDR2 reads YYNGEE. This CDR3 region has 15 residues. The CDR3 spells CASSLFVRANYGYTF. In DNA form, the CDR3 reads TGTGCCAGCAGCCTGTTCGTTAGGGCAAACTATGGCTACACCTTC.

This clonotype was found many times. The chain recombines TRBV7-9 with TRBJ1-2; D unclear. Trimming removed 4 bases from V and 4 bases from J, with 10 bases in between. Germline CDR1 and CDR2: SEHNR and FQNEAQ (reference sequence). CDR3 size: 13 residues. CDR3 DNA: TGTGCCAGCAGCTACGACGGAAGCTATGGCTACACCTTC. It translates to CASSYDGSYGYTF.

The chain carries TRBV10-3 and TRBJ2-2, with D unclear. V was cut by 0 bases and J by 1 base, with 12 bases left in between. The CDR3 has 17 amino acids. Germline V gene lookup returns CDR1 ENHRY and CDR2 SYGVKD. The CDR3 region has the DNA TGTGCCATCAGTGAGTCTGGTGGGCAGCTGAACACCGGGGAGCTGTTTTTT. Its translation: CAISESGGQLNTGELFF.

In DNA form, the CDR3 reads TGTGCCAGCAGCTTAGGGTCTAGCGGGAGGCAGTACTTC. Translation gives CASSLGSSGRQYF. The chain carries TRBV7-4 and TRBJ2-7, with TRBD2 identical over 10 bases. CDR3 length equals 13 residues. Trimming at V came to 1 base and at J to 9 bases, leaving 3 bases not matched to a gene. Germline CDR1 reads SGHVT; CDR2 reads SQSDAQ.

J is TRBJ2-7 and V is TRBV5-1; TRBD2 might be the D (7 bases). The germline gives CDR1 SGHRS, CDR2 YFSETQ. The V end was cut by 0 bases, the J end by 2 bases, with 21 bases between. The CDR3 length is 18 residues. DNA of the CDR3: TGCGCCAGCAGCTTGGAGGGGGGGTTAGGTAACAGAACCTACGAGCAGTACTTC. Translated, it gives CASSLEGGLGNRTYEQYF.

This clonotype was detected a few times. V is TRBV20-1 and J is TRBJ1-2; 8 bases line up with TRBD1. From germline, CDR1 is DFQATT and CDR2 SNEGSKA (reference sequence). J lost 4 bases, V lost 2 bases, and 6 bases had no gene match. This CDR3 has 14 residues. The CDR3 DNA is TGCAGTGCTAGACCGACAGGGGAACTCTATGGCTACACCTTC. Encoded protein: CSARPTGELYGYTF.